These T cell receptor beta chains were read from a single sample in a study of blood T cell repertoires in COVID-19. The table came from immunoSEQ multiplex PCR; TCRdb's copy has only in-frame clones and leaves some out. This sample has about 52,000 clones, with approximately 90% found just once. Sequencing used peripheral blood. These receptors originate from a man in his sixties or seventies with acute or convalescent COVID-19. The CDR3 runs from the conserved cysteine through the conserved F or W. The D gene is left open where the match is weak. Size values are once, few and many counts, or a class for expanded clones, and some rows have none.

clone size | J gene | V gene | D gene | CDR3 protein | CDR3 DNA
NA | TRBJ1-5 | TRBV5-5 | NA | CASSLRGVNSNQPQHF | TGTGCCAGCAGCCTCCGGGGGGTCAATAGCAATCAGCCCCAGCATTTT
few | TRBJ1-5 | TRBV6-2/TRBV6-3 | NA | CASSLRQAHQPQHF | TGTGCCAGCAGCTTAAGACAGGCCCATCAGCCCCAGCATTTT
NA | TRBJ1-4 | TRBV5-1 | NA | CASSLLSGGKLFF | TGCGCCAGCAGCTTGCTCTCGGGCGGGAAACTGTTTTTT
NA | TRBJ2-7 | TRBV28 | NA | CASRSGNYEQYF | TGTGCCAGCAGATCAGGGAACTACGAGCAGTACTTC
few | TRBJ2-1 | TRBV19 | TRBD2 | CASSIKDGGGYNEQFF | TGTGCCAGTAGTATAAAGGACGGGGGGGGTTACAATGAGCAGTTCTTC
few | TRBJ2-1 | TRBV2 | TRBD1 | CASCRDRGNEQFF | TGTGCCAGCTGCAGGGACAGGGGGAATGAGCAGTTCTTC
NA | TRBJ2-5 | TRBV7-2 | TRBD2 | CASSLVAGGETQYF | TGTGCCAGCAGCTTAGTAGCGGGAGGCGAGACCCAGTACTTC
NA | TRBJ2-3 | TRBV6-5 | NA | CASNDPGDTQYF | TGTGCCAGCAACGACCCAGGGGATACGCAGTATTTT
NA | TRBJ2-5 | TRBV24-1 | TRBD2 | CATSDPGGAGETQYF | TGTGCCACCAGTGATCCCGGGGGGGCCGGTGAGACCCAGTACTTC
NA | TRBJ2-1 | TRBV5-1 | NA | CASRGQTYNEQFF | TGCGCCAGCAGAGGACAGACCTACAATGAGCAGTTCTTC
few | TRBJ1-5 | TRBV2 | NA | CASGVGGARDEPQHF | TGTGCCAGCGGGGTCGGGGGGGCGCGTGATGAGCCCCAGCATTTT
NA | TRBJ1-6 | TRBV7-9 | NA | CASSLEQGNSPLHF | TGTGCCAGCAGCTTAGAACAGGGAAATTCACCCCTCCACTTT
NA | TRBJ1-2 | TRBV15 | TRBD1 | CATSSRTGYIYGYTF | TGTGCCACCAGCAGCCGGACAGGGTACATCTATGGCTACACCTTC
NA | TRBJ2-1 | TRBV5-4 | TRBD2 | CASSATSGSDNEQFF | TGTGCCAGCAGCGCCACTAGCGGGTCGGATAATGAGCAGTTCTTC
NA | TRBJ2-5 | TRBV28 | NA | CASSFYQGETQYF | TGTGCCAGCAGTTTCTACCAGGGTGAGACCCAGTACTTC
NA | TRBJ1-5 | TRBV28 | NA | CASRGAAGIGVGGNQPQHF | TGTGCCAGCAGGGGCGCGGCGGGGATTGGCGTAGGAGGCAATCAGCCCCAGCATTTT
NA | TRBJ1-4 | TRBV5-1 | TRBD1 | CASSLIGGSQKLFF | TGCGCCAGCAGCTTAATAGGGGGCAGTCAGAAACTGTTTTTT
NA | TRBJ2-1 | TRBV4-3 | TRBD1 | CASSPMDRFAWDEQFF | TGCGCCAGCAGCCCGATGGACAGGTTTGCTTGGGATGAGCAGTTCTTC
NA | TRBJ2-3 | TRBV14 | TRBD2 | CASSQSQRGPTDTQYF | TGTGCCAGCAGCCAATCCCAGCGGGGCCCCACAGATACGCAGTATTTT
NA | TRBJ1-1 | TRBV4-1 | NA | CASSRERYTEAFF | TGCGCCAGCAGCCGCGAGAGATACACTGAAGCTTTCTTT